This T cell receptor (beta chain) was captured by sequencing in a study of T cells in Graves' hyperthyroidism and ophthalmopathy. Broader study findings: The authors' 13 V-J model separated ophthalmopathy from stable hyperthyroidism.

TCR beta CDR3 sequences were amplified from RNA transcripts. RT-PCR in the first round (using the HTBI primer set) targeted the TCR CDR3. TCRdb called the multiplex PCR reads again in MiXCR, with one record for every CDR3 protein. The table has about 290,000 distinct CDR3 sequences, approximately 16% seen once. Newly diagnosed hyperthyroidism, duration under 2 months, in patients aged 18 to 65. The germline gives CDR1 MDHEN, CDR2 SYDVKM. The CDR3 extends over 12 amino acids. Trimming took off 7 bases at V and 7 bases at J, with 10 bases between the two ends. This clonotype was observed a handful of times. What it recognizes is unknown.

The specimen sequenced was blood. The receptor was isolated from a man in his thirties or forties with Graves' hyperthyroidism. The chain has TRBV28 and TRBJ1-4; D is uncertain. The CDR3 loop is CASTDRPEKLFF. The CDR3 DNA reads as TGTGCCAGCACGGACCGACCTGAAAAACTGTTTTTT. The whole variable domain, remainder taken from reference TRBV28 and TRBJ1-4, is DVKVTQSSRYLVKRTGEKVFLECVQDMDHENMFWYRQDPGLGLRLIYFSYDVKMKEKGDIPEGYSVSREKKERFSLILESASTNQTSMYLCASTDRPEKLFFGSGTQLSVL.